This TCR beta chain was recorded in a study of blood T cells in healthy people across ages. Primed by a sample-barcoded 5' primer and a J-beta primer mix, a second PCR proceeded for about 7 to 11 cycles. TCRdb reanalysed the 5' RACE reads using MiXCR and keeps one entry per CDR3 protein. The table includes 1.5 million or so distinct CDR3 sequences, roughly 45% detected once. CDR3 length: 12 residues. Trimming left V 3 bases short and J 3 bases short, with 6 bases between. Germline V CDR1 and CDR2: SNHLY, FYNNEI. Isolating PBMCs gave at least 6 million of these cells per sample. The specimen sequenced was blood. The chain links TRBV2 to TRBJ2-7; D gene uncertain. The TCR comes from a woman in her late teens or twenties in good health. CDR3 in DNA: TGTGCCAGCAGTGACACATACTACGAGCAGTACTTC. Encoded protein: CASSDTYYEQYF.